This TCR beta chain comes out of a study of tumor and adjacent non-tumor tissue in lung cancer. This clonotype was seen just once. This sample's RNA came from whole unsorted tissue. The CDR3 totals 14 residues. In germline, CDR1 is MNHEY, CDR2 SVGEGT. Trimming pared 7 bases from V and 6 bases from J, leaving 16 bases between. The library came from three nested PCR rounds adapted from ARM-PCR protocols. One entry per CDR3 protein, called by TCRdb with MiXCR from the multiplex PCR reads. The sample lists approximately 71,000 distinct CDR3 sequences, roughly 60% occurring once. Sequenced material: lung tumor tissue. This chain links TRBV6-2 or TRBV6-3 with TRBJ2-1; a possible D gene is TRBD2 (6 bases). This clonotype was obtained from a middle-aged man with non-small cell lung cancer. CDR3 in DNA: TGTGCCAGCACCAATCCCGGGACTGCCAATGAGCAGTTCTTC. Amino acids: CASTNPGTANEQFF.